These T cell receptor beta chains were read from a single sample in a study of blood T cell repertoires in COVID-19. The repertoire was sequenced with immunoSEQ multiplex PCR; TCRdb's copy has only in-frame clones and lacks some. The data contain over 50,000 clones, approximately 83% of them singletons. The sample comprised peripheral blood. The receptors stem from a human donor in a cohort sampled during active COVID-19. Both conserved end residues are part of each CDR3.

j_call v_call cdr3_aa
TRBJ2-5 TRBV18 CASSRTDQETQYF
TRBJ2-7 TRBV3-1/TRBV3-2 CASSQLAGGPYEQYF
TRBJ2-1 TRBV3-1/TRBV3-2 CASSLRTSGKGVQFF
TRBJ2-7 TRBV2 CASNLRQVSYEQYF
TRBJ1-4 TRBV5-4 CASSAGTGNRNEKLFF
TRBJ2-7 TRBV9 CASSVEDQRETGEQYF
TRBJ2-4 TRBV6-5 CASSPPDRARQYF
TRBJ1-4 TRBV15 CATSREQQGHEKLFF
TRBJ2-5 TRBV7-9 CASSINRGWQETQYF
TRBJ1-1 TRBV5-1 CASSFGTGRSNTEAFF
TRBJ1-3 TRBV6-1 CASSDYRQDSFKNF
TRBJ2-7 TRBV9 CASSPGLADNEQYF
TRBJ1-5 TRBV7-3 CASSSGTGGSLFHQPQHF
TRBJ2-4 TRBV27 CASRRSGDLAKNIQYF
TRBJ2-2 TRBV7-9 CASSPKYRDDPGELFF
TRBJ1-2 TRBV5-4 CASSGTGDYGYTF
TRBJ1-2 TRBV2 CASSERYGYTF
TRBJ2-3 TRBV6-5 CASSLGAKDNAQYF
TRBJ2-7 TRBV11-2 CASSLSGGQPGYEQYF
TRBJ2-5 TRBV19 CASKQTALQETQYF
TRBJ2-4 TRBV3-1/TRBV3-2 CASSPTDRLAKNIQYF
TRBJ2-3 TRBV18 CASSSNQGAGTDTQYF
TRBJ2-1 TRBV28 CASVKGGSYNEQFF
TRBJ2-3 TRBV5-1 CASSLRPGATGGGTQYF
TRBJ1-6 TRBV10-2 CASSDSGDSPLHF
TRBJ2-3 TRBV27 CASSSLAGDADTQYF
TRBJ2-5 TRBV7-3 CASSPQGWLQETQYF
TRBJ1-2 TRBV7-8 CASSHDRTPKNYTF
TRBJ2-7 TRBV5-1 CASSYLRLAGGDEQYF
TRBJ1-4 TRBV7-9 CASSPGTQKPEKLFF
TRBJ2-1 TRBV7-3 CASSLAGVSVNEQFF
TRBJ2-7 TRBV5-4 CASSPEGGRGREQYF
TRBJ1-1 TRBV5-1 CASSYGTEGTEAFF
TRBJ1-1 TRBV5-6 CASSPGVLDTEAFF
TRBJ1-1 TRBV28 CASSPPWPPEAFF
TRBJ1-1 TRBV28 CASSLNRLNTEAFF
TRBJ1-2 TRBV7-8 CASSLGGRGVGGYTF
TRBJ2-1 TRBV7-2 CASSLAAGAKAANEQFF
TRBJ2-3 TRBV11-2 CASSETDTQYF
TRBJ1-6 TRBV6-5 CASSYSGRGGSPLHF
TRBJ1-5 TRBV28 CASSFGVPSNQPQHF
TRBJ1-5 TRBV19 CASSSPDSNQPQHF
TRBJ2-1 TRBV7-3 CASSPTLAGAYNEQFF
TRBJ2-7 TRBV2 CASRTGGSYEQYF
TRBJ2-2 TRBV28 CATLRWWTSGREWGELFF
TRBJ1-4 TRBV7-2 CASSSFGLLNEKLFF
TRBJ2-7 TRBV11-2 CASSLTSGSYEQYF
TRBJ1-1 TRBV2 CASRPNRGTEAFF
TRBJ1-3 TRBV6-6 CASSDRVLLGNTIYF
TRBJ1-2 TRBV4-1 CATGTGAYGYTF
TRBJ2-2 TRBV11-2 CASSLLTGRNTGELFF
TRBJ2-7 TRBV28 CASSPPYRGIVYEQYF
TRBJ2-7 TRBV5-1 CASSRDRDFSYEQYF
TRBJ2-1 TRBV12-3/TRBV12-4 CASRDRGFNEQFF
TRBJ2-3 TRBV11-1 CASRSGLADTDMQYF
TRBJ2-1 TRBV19 CASSKTSGGHNEQFF
TRBJ2-7 TRBV27 CASSLSGYEQYF
TRBJ2-2 TRBV5-1 CASSSGTGDTGELFF
TRBJ2-7 TRBV7-6 CASSSPGQGRGEQYF
TRBJ2-2 TRBV6-5 CASSSRTGELFF